This TCR beta chain was recovered during a study of cytomegalovirus exposure and HLA in healthy donors (dated by TCRdb to about 2017). About the full investigation: An earlier analysis of approximately 550 of the donors reported 250 to 350 Gb of sequence data and 117 million unique TCR beta sequences from 150 million to 200 million T cells. Roughly 320 gigabases of sequencing data and roughly 81 million unique TCR sequences made up an early release that covered 500 to 650 HLA-typed donors. Among the 398 genotyped donors, 81% belonged to the genetic ancestry cluster associated with self-reported Caucasian donors. The aim of the study was to test whether cataloging public T cell receptors could identify signatures of past pathogen exposure. The study used immunosequencing to profile the T cell repertoires of approximately 690 subjects and linked those repertoires to cytomegalovirus serostatus. Besides the first cohort of 500 to 700 subjects, a separate validation cohort made up of around 120 different subjects was used. High-throughput TCR immunosequencing, statistical association of individual TCRs with disease status, and machine learning were combined to predict cytomegalovirus infection status. To study patterns of TCR occurrence, a later analysis re-analyzed previously published TCR beta repertoires from 550 to 800 donors and added high-resolution HLA genotyping. In the later analysis, no new phenotypic data were used to find candidate immune exposures; instead, reliance was placed on TCR beta sequences and their occurrence across donors. An earlier analysis of about 620 of the donors applied high-throughput TCR beta sequencing to assess whether each TCR beta V gene segment acted as functional or pseudogenic. Alongside the repertoire data, information on donor age, sex, ethnicity and CMV serostatus was compiled. A later genetic analysis took genome-wide SNP genotypes for about three fifths of the roughly 700 donors and used that subset as a discovery cohort. All discovery cohort repertoires had been generated using a single sequencing platform. Class I and class II HLA loci were covered by the typing at four-digit resolution. Typing coverage differed by locus: A, B, C, DRB1 and DQB1 were typed in roughly 620-640 donors, DQA1 in about 560, DPA1 in some 600, and DPB1 in just under 480. Five DR-DQ haplotypes were handled as single units for association and clustering, since linkage in the cohort was strong. Across some 400 genotyped donors of the cohort, an average of about 250,000 unique TCR beta nucleotide sequences per donor were sequenced, and 15% to 20% of those sequences were non-productive.

The cohort was made up of around 720 healthy bone marrow donors. At the time of sampling, all cohort members were nominally healthy, though unrecorded immune exposures were likely present. The donor was CMV seropositive and was included in the group of 270 or so seropositive cohort members. Every donor gave a peripheral blood sample, and the peripheral blood mononuclear cells from that sample were used for TCR beta sequencing. The Qiagen DNeasy Blood Extraction Kit was used to extract genomic DNA from the blood cell samples. Trimming removed 1 base from V and 9 bases from J, leaving 21 bases between the germline ends. The CDR3 starts with the cysteine, ends with the phenylalanine, and has 16 residues. CDR3 DNA only is kept here, 48 bases in frame from base 1. Per the germline V gene, KGHSH is the CDR1 and LQKENI is the CDR2. Concerning this clone itself: The antigen it recognizes is unknown. Within one base of it there is no much larger clone, and no base qualities were kept.

Libraries were constructed by the immunoSEQ multiplex PCR assay. A mixture of 60 forward primers for TCR Vbeta segments and 13 reverse primers for TCR Jbeta segments was used in the multiplex PCR. The CDR3 region of rearranged TCR beta genes was amplified from genomic DNA by a multiplex PCR assay. The Illumina HiSeq System was used to sequence the amplified TCR beta libraries as 87-base-pair reads. The original methods were these. A later analysis tallied 75 million to 85 million unique TCR beta chains across the roughly 610 repertoires, and some 10 million of those chains were shared by two or more donors. A nearest-neighbor algorithm error-corrected the raw reads and collapsed the reads into unique sequences, merging closely related sequences to remove PCR and sequencing errors. V, D and J gene segments were assigned by aligning CDR3 sequences to IMGT reference sequences. For a sequence to be retained, at least a six-nucleotide match to both a V gene segment and a J gene segment was required. A rearrangement counted as productive if the CDR3 had no stop codons and remained in frame with V and J, and every other rearrangement counted as non-productive. CDR3 was defined by IMGT convention, running from the second conserved V-encoded cysteine to the conserved J-encoded phenylalanine. In an earlier analysis of approximately 590 of the donors, sequences lacking an unambiguous match to a single V gene segment were excluded. An earlier analysis of fewer than 750 of the donors called V segments functional above 56.7% productive rearrangements and segregating when the between-donor standard deviation exceeded 5%. A statistical classification framework was built to diagnose cytomegalovirus status from the catalog of TCR beta chain sequences. A later analysis assigned V and J genes by comparing TCR nucleotide sequences with IMGT/GENE-DB human TR gene sequences. The TCRdist pipeline was used in a later analysis to assign CDR3 sequences and most-parsimonious VDJ recombination scenarios. In a later analysis, each TCR beta chain was defined by its CDR3 amino acid sequence together with its V-gene family, and reads lacking a unique V-gene family were excluded. As a way to deal with suspected cross-contamination and a sequencing artifact, a later analysis dropped over 550 nucleotide sequences that were highly shared and had low generation probability. In a later analysis, a clonal expansion index for each public chain was calculated from normalized within-repertoire ranks of inferred template counts. A later analysis computed generation probabilities with a VDJ recombination model fitted to out-of-frame rearrangements, and checked the results against IGoR. Hypergeometric tests were used in a later analysis to score TCR-TCR, TCR-HLA and TCR-CMV co-occurrence, with a repertoire-size bias correction applied to the TCR pairs. In a later analysis, false discovery rates were estimated by permuting HLA or CMV assignments 20 times. A later analysis grouped co-occurring TCRs with DBSCAN, adding TCRdist sequence similarity when clustering within HLA-allele-positive subsets. Repertoires with fewer than 30,000 or more than 120,000 public chains, plus five repertoires with anomalous nucleotide sharing, were excluded from co-occurrence clustering. TCRdb mirrors the immuneACCESS table, restricted to in-frame sequences. Some clones are absent from its copies; in checked studies, under half trace to an unresolved V gene, and the reason for the others is unknown. V and J calls and clone size follow that table, whereas D and trimming were derived from the DNA. This sample is represented by about 190,000 clones; approximately 80% of them were singletons. The biggest ten clones account for around 3.5% of the sample.

Here is what the overall study found, with its caveats: The presence/absence analyses assumed that sequencing depth was roughly uniform across donors, and that assumption may not be true. In a later analysis, the rate of TCR association differed among HLA loci, with DRB1 alleles having the most associated TCRs and HLA-C alleles having the fewest. In a later analysis, HLA-associated TCR beta chains showed more clonal expansion and lower generation probabilities than non-associated chains that were equally common. A later genetic analysis associated a missense DCLRE1C variant with V-gene and J-gene trimming of TCR beta chains, and an independent cohort replicated the association. The study listed 164 TCR beta chains as associated with cytomegalovirus. The authors suggested that the approach could potentially be generalized to other disease states and immunological phenotypes. The sequencing pipeline was judged likely to have produced a cluster of highly shared sequence variants as a technical artifact. A further reported finding was that TCR beta sequences accurately predicted the HLA-A and HLA-B alleles for most subjects in the first cohort. Because the 87-base-pair reads could not distinguish some IMGT-functional V segments, including TRBV6-2 and TRBV6-3, those segments were excluded. Correlated functional status among segregating V segments might reflect linkage disequilibrium, but an unknown experimental factor could not be ruled out. A few of the identified cytomegalovirus-associated TCR beta chains were confirmed in vitro to be specific for cytomegalovirus antigens. CMV serostatus was the only immune exposure information available for the cohort. Because counts were too low, some 16 rarely observed V segments, including chromosome 9 orphons, were excluded from the earlier analysis of fewer than 650 of the donors. Broadly in line with IMGT annotations, most TCR beta V segments showed up in productive rearrangements about 90% or about 30% of the time in an earlier analysis of 587 of the donors. A later analysis reported that several top co-occurrence clusters appeared linked to parvovirus B19, influenza, CMV and Epstein-Barr virus. In a later genetic analysis, fewer N-insertions in productive TCRs were reported among donors in an Asian-associated ancestry cluster than the approximately 670-donor mean. Most CMV-associated TCR beta chains appeared to be HLA-restricted in a later analysis, and the HLA associations seemed to be driven largely by CMV exposure. In this cohort, only TCR beta chains were sequenced, and detectable features were limited by the absence of alpha or paired-chain data. While some public TCRs were present in many individuals, most TCR sequences turned up only very rarely across donors. The classifier was reported to diagnose cytomegalovirus status with high specificity and sensitivity in both the original cohort and the validation cohort. At a false discovery rate of 0.05, a later analysis linked under 20,000 TCR beta sequences to specific HLA alleles. Strong co-occurrence of HLA alleles, especially DR and DQ, made assigning TCR associations to individual alleles difficult. Because HLA typing was unavailable for some donors at each locus, only the typed subset was used in association tests.

The receptor chain draws on TRBV18 and TRBJ2-5; the D gene is perhaps TRBD2, on 6 matching bases. The sample was PBMCs. The clonotype originates from a middle-aged man in good health and CMV-seropositive. The DNA reads TGTGCCAGCTCACCACTTGCGGGACTCACGGGGGATGCCCAGTACTTC. Its translation is CASSPLAGLTGDAQYF.